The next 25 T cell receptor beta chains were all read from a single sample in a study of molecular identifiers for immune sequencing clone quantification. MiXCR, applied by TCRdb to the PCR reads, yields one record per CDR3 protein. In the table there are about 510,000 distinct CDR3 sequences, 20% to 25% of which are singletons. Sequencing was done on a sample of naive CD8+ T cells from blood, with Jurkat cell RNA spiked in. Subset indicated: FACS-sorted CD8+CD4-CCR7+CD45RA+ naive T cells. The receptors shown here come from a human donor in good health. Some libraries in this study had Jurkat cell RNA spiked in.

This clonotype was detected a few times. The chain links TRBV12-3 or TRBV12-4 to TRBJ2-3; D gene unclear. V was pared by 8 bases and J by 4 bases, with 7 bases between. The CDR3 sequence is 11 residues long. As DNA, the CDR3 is TGTGCCAGCGGGTTCTCAGATACGCAGTATTTT. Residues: CASGFSDTQYF.

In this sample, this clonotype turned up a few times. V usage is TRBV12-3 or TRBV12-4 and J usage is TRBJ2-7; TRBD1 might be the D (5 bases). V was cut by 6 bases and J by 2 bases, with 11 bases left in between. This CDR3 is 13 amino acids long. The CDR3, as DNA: TGTGCCAGCAGCTCAGGGATTACCTACGAGCAGTACTTC. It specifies CASSSGITYEQYF.

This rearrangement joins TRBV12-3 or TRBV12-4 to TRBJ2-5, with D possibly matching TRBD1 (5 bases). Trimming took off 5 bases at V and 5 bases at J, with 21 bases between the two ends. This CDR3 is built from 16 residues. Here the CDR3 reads CASSPRTGPGWETQYF. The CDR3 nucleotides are TGTGCCAGCAGTCCCCGGACGGGTCCAGGGTGGGAGACCCAGTACTTC.

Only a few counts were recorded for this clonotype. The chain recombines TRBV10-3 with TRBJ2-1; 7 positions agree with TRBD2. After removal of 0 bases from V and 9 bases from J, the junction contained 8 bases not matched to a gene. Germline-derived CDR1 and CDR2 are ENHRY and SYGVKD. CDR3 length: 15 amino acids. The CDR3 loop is CAISESAGVLVEQFF. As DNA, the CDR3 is TGTGCCATCAGTGAGTCGGCGGGAGTCTTGGTTGAGCAGTTCTTC.

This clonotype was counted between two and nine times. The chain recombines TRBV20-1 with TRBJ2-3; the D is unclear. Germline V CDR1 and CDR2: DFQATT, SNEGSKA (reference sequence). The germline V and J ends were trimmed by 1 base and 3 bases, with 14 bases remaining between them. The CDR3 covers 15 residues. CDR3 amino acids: CSARGHPPLTDTQYF. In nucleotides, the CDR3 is TGCAGTGCTAGAGGACATCCACCCCTGACAGATACGCAGTATTTT.

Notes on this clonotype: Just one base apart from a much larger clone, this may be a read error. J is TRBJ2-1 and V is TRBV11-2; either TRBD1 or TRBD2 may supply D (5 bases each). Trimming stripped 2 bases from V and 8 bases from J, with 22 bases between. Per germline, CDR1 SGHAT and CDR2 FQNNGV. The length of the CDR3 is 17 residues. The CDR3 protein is CASSLRPGTLGVHEQFF. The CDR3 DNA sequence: TGTGCCAGCAGCTTACGCCCCGGGACCCTGGGGGTACATGAGCAGTTCTTC.

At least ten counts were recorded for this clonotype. CDR3 sequence reads: CASSLGSRAGQPQHF. Written as DNA, the CDR3 is TGTGCCAGCAGCCTAGGATCCAGGGCGGGTCAGCCCCAGCATTTT. This chain joins TRBV7-9 and TRBJ1-5; perhaps TRBD1 as D (5 bases). V was clipped by 5 bases and J by 6 bases, with 17 bases between them. In germline, CDR1 is SEHNR, CDR2 FQNEAQ (reference sequence). CDR3 length: 15 residues.

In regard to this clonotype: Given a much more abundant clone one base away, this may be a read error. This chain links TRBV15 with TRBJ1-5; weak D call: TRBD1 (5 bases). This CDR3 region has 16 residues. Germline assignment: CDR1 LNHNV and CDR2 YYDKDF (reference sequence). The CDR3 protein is CAASRAATGPNQPQHF. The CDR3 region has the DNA TGTGCCGCCAGCAGAGCCGCTACAGGCCCCAATCAGCCCCAGCATTTT.

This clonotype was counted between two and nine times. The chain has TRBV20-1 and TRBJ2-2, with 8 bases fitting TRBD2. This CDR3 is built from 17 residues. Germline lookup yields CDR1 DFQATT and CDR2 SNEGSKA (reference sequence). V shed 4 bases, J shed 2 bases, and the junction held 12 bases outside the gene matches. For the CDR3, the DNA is TGCAGTGCTACGCCCACTACTAGCGGCTTTAACACCGGGGAGCTGTTTTTT. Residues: CSATPTTSGFNTGELFF.

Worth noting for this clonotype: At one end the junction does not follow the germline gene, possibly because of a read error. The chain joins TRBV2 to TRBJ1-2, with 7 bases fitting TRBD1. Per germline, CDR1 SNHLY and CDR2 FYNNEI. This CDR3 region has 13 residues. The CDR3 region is CAGSSGTAYGYTF. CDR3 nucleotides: TGTGCCGGCAGCTCCGGGACAGCCTATGGCTACACCTTC. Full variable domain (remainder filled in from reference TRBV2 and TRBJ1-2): EPEVTQTPSHQVTQMGQEVILRCVPISNHLYFYWYRQILGQKVEFLVSFYNNEISEKSEIFDDQFSVERPDGSNFTLKIRSTKLEDSAMYFCAGSSGTAYGYTFGSGTRLTVV.

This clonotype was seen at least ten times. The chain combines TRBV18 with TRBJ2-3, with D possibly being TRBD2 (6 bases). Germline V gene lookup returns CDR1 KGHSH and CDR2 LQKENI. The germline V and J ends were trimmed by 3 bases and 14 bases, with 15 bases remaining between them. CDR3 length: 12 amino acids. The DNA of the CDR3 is TGTGCCAGCTCACCGGACGCTAGCGAGCTGTATTTT. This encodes CASSPDASELYF.

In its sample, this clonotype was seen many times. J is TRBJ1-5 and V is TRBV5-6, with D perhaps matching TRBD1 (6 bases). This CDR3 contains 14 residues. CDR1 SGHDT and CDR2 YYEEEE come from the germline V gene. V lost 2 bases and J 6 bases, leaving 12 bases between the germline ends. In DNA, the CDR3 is TGTGCCAGCAGCTTTACGACAGGAGGTCAGCCCCAGCATTTT. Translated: CASSFTTGGQPQHF. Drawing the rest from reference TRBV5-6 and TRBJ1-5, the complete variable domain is DAGVTQSPTHLIKTRGQQVTLRCSPKSGHDTVSWYQQALGQGPQFIFQYYEEEERQRGNFPDRFSGHQFPNYSSELNVNALLLGDSALYLCASSFTTGGQPQHFGDGTRLSIL.

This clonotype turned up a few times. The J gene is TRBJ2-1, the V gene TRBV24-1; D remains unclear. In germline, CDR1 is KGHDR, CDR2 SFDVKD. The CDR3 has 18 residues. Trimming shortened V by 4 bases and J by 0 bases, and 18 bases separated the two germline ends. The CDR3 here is CATSDPVSAKSSYNEQFF. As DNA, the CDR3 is TGTGCCACCAGTGACCCCGTTTCAGCGAAGAGCTCCTACAATGAGCAGTTCTTC.

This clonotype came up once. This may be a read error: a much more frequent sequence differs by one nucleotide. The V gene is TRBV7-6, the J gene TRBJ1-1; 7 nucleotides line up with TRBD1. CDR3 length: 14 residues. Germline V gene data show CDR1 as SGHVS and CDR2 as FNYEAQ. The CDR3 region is CASGFTGVTTEAFF. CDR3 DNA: TGTGCCAGCGGCTTTACAGGGGTTACCACTGAAGCTTTCTTT.

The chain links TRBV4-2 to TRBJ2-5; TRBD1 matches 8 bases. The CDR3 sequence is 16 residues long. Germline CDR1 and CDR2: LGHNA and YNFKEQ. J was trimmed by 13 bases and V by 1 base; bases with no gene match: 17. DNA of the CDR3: TGTGCCAGCAGCCAAGTTGGGTTGACAGGGGTCATGGCCCGGTACTTC. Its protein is CASSQVGLTGVMARYF.

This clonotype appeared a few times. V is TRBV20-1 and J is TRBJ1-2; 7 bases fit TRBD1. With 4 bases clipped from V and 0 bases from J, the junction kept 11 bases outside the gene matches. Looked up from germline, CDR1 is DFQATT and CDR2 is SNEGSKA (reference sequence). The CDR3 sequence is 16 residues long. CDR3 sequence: CSANPGRGGANYGYTF. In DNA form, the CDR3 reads TGCAGTGCTAACCCAGGCAGGGGGGGAGCTAACTATGGCTACACCTTC.

CDR3 region: CASNAQGQPQHF. The CDR3 DNA is TGTGCCAGCAATGCACAGGGACAGCCCCAGCATTTT. This sequence joins TRBV6-1 and TRBJ1-5, with D possibly TRBD1 on 6 matching bases. Germline V lookup: CDR1 MNHNS, CDR2 SASEGT. This CDR3 region has 12 residues. Deletions cut 7 bases from V and 7 bases from J, with 11 bases between.

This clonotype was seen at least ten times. In DNA, the CDR3 is TGTGCCAGTAGTTTAGGACAAGGACACACTGAAGCTTTCTTT. It is translated as CASSLGQGHTEAFF. V and J are TRBV19 and TRBJ1-1; tentative D call: TRBD1 (5 bases). The CDR3 contains 14 residues. V lost 5 bases to trimming and J lost 3 bases, with 13 bases between them. The germline gives CDR1 LNHDA, CDR2 SQIVND (reference sequence).

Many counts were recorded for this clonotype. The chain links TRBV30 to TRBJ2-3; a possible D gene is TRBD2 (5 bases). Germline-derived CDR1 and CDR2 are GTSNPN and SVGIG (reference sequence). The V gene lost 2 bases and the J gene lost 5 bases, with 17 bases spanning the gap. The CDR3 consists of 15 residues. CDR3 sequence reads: CAWSQDTSFGDTQYF. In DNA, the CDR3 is TGTGCCTGGAGTCAAGATACTAGTTTCGGAGATACGCAGTATTTT.

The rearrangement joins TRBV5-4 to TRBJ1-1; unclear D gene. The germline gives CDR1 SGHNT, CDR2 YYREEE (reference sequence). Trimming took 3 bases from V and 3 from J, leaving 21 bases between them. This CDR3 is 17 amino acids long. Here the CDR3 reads CASSSHAWGRADTEAFF. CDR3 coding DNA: TGTGCCAGCAGCTCCCACGCCTGGGGTAGGGCGGACACTGAAGCTTTCTTT.

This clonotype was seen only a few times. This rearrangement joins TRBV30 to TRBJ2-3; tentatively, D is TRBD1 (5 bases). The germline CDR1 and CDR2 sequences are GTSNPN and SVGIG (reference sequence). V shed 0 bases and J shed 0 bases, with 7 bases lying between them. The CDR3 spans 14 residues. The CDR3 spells CAWSVAGSTDTQYF. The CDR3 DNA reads TGTGCCTGGAGTGTAGCAGGGAGCACAGATACGCAGTATTTT.

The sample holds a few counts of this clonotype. The CDR3 DNA is TGTGCCAGCACCGCCGGGACAGGAAACGAAGCTTTCTTT. Protein: CASTAGTGNEAFF. This sequence joins TRBV12-3 or TRBV12-4 and TRBJ1-1; 8 nucleotides match TRBD1. CDR3 length equals 13 residues. V trimming: 7 bases; J trimming: 8 bases; junction bases outside the gene matches: 9.

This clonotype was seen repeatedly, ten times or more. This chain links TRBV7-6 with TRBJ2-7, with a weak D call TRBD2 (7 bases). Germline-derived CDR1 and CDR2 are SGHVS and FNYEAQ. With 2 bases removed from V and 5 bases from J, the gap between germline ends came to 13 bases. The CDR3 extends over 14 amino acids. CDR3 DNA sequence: TGTGCCAGCAGCTTATTCGGGGGGCCCGACGAGCAGTACTTC. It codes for CASSLFGGPDEQYF.

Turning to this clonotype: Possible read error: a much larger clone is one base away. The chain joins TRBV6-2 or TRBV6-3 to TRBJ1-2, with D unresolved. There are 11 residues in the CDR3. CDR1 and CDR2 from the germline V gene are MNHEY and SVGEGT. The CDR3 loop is CAGSYFDVLYF. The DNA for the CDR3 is TGTGCCGGCAGTTACTTCGATGTCCTATACTTC.

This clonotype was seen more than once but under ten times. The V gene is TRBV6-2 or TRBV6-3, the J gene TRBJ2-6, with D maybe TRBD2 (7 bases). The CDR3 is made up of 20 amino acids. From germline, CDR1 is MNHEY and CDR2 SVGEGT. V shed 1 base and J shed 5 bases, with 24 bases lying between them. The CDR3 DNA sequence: TGTGCCAGCAGTTACTTCGCTGCAGAGGGCGGGGGCGTCTGGGCCAACGTCCTGACTTTC. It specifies CASSYFAAEGGGVWANVLTF.